These 31 T cell receptor beta chains share one sample of origin, sequenced in a study of cytomegalovirus exposure and HLA in healthy donors. PCR used 60 Vbeta primers and 13 Jbeta primers. Method: immunoSEQ multiplex PCR; TCRdb's copy keeps in-frame clones and lacks some. The data show 60,000 to 75,000 clones, with 85% to 90% seen just once and over 10% held by the top ten. The sequenced material came from PBMCs. The receptor set was obtained from a woman younger than 45 in good health and CMV-seropositive.

The chain has TRBV19 and TRBJ2-7; D possibly corresponds to TRBD2 (5 bases). V lost 1 base and J lost 3, with 7 bases in between. Germline lookup yields CDR1 LNHDA and CDR2 SQIVND (reference sequence). The CDR3 consists of 13 residues. As DNA, the CDR3 is TGTGCCAGTAGTATAGCGGGGAACTACGAGCAGTACTTC. Translating gives CASSIAGNYEQYF.

This chain uses TRBV12-2 with TRBJ2-5; TRBD2, as called in the table, went unchecked against the DNA. The J call may be wrong; the DNA end is better matched by TRBJ2-7. TRBV12-2 is deemed a pseudogene. CDR3 size: 17 residues. This CDR3 is CASRLAQLSDLSYEQYF. CDR3 DNA sequence: TGTGCAAGTCGCTTAGCGCAATTGTCGGACTTAAGCTACGAGCAGTACTTC.

The chain recombines TRBV27 with TRBJ2-2, with D perhaps TRBD2 (5 bases). V was shortened by 0 bases and J by 1 base, with 6 bases between the two germline ends. This CDR3 is 15 amino acids long. Germline loops: CDR1 MNHEY, CDR2 SMNVEV (reference sequence). CDR3 region: CASSLSGVNTGELFF. The CDR3 DNA sequence: TGTGCCAGCAGTTTATCGGGAGTGAACACCGGGGAGCTGTTTTTT.

The gene calls are TRBV7-2 and TRBJ1-4; 9 bases fit TRBD1. The germline CDR1 and CDR2 sequences are SGHTA and FQGNSA. The CDR3 loop spans 14 amino acids. V lost 5 bases to trimming and J lost 7 bases; unmatched junction nucleotides: 5. The CDR3 region has the DNA TGTGCCAGCAGCGGGGACAGGGTGGGTGAAAAACTGTTTTTT. It translates to CASSGDRVGEKLFF.

This chain links TRBV7-9 with TRBJ2-3, with no clear D. The germline V and J ends were trimmed by 4 bases and 1 base, with 12 bases remaining between them. CDR3 length: 15 residues. Per the germline V gene, CDR1 is SEHNR and CDR2 is FQNEAQ (reference sequence). CDR3 loop: CASSYPEAGTDTQYF. As DNA, the CDR3 is TGTGCCAGCAGCTACCCTGAGGCAGGCACAGATACGCAGTATTTT.

The chain couples TRBV7-6 to TRBJ1-5, with 10 positions matching TRBD1. With V trimmed by 5 bases and J by 3 bases, 13 bases remained unmatched. Germline CDR1 and CDR2: SGHVS and FNYEAQ. The CDR3 runs to 18 residues. The CDR3: CASSNRYRTGGINQPQHF. The CDR3 DNA reads as TGTGCCAGCAGCAACCGATATAGGACAGGGGGGATCAATCAGCCCCAGCATTTT.

This chain connects TRBV5-1 to TRBJ2-5, with 10 bases aligning to TRBD2. The CDR3 has 16 residues. Trimming cost V 0 bases and J 2 bases; bases outside gene matches: 4. CDR1 and CDR2 from the germline V gene are SGHRS and YFSETQ. CDR3 coding DNA: TGCGCCAGCAGCTTGGCTCCAGCGGGAGGGCAAGAGACCCAGTACTTC. It translates to CASSLAPAGGQETQYF. Using reference TRBV5-1 and TRBJ2-5 for the parts outside the CDR3, the full variable domain is KAGVTQTPRYLIKTRGQQVTLSCSPISGHRSVSWYQQTPGQGLQFLFEYFSETQRNKGNFPGRFSGRQFSNSRSEMNVSTLELGDSALYLCASSLAPAGGQETQYFGPGTRLLVL.

The chain has TRBV19 and TRBJ1-5, with D maybe TRBD1 (5 bases). This CDR3 comprises 13 residues. CDR1 LNHDA and CDR2 SQIVND come from the germline V gene (reference sequence). With 4 bases removed from V and 6 bases from J, the gap between germline ends came to 10 bases. The CDR3 is CASSRAQVQPQHF. CDR3 in DNA: TGTGCCAGTAGTAGAGCACAGGTTCAGCCCCAGCATTTT.

This chain uses TRBV29-1 with TRBJ1-1, with no clear D. V was shortened by 4 bases and J by 4 bases, with 4 bases between the two germline ends. The CDR3 runs 10 residues. Germline CDR1 is SQVTM and CDR2 is ANQGSEA. The CDR3 reads CSVVATEAFF. The CDR3, as DNA: TGCAGCGTTGTGGCCACTGAAGCTTTCTTT.

The chain uses TRBV21-1 and TRBJ1-1; the table calls TRBD1, which could not be checked here. TRBV21-1 is a pseudogene locus. The CDR3 runs 13 residues. In DNA, the CDR3 is TGTGCCAGCATACAGGGGGGAGACACTGAAGCTTTCTTT. This encodes CASIQGGDTEAFF.

The V call is TRBV5-1, the J call TRBJ2-5; 12 positions match TRBD1. The ends lost 3 bases at V and 5 bases at J; junction bases unmatched: 2. The CDR3 consists of 14 residues. Germline-derived CDR1 and CDR2 are SGHRS and YFSETQ. CDR3 nucleotides: TGCGCCAGCAGCTCCGGGACAGGGGGCGAGACCCAGTACTTC. Translating gives CASSSGTGGETQYF.

The chain links TRBV15 to TRBJ2-1; the match to TRBD1 covers 8 bases. V shed 3 bases, J shed 3 bases, and the junction held 4 bases outside the gene matches. The CDR3 totals 15 residues. The germline V gene encodes CDR1 LNHNV and CDR2 YYDKDF (reference sequence). The CDR3 nucleotides are TGTGCCACCAGCAGCCGACAGGGGAGCTACAATGAGCAGTTCTTC. This sequence encodes CATSSRQGSYNEQFF.

The rearrangement joins TRBV18 to TRBJ2-7; TRBD1 aligns across 7 bases. CDR1 and CDR2 (germline): KGHSH, LQKENI. The V gene end was trimmed by 4 bases and the J gene end by 2 bases; junction bases not matched to a gene: 5. The CDR3 runs 14 residues. CDR3: CASSRGQPTYEQYF. Written as DNA, the CDR3 is TGTGCCAGCTCACGGGGACAGCCGACCTACGAGCAGTACTTC. Full variable domain (remainder filled in from reference TRBV18 and TRBJ2-7): NAGVMQNPRHLVRRRGQEARLRCSPMKGHSHVYWYRQLPEEGLKFMVYLQKENIIDESGMPKERFSAEFPKEGPSILRIQQVVRGDSAAYFCASSRGQPTYEQYFGPGTRLTVT.

This clone was counted a few times. The chain uses TRBV9 and TRBJ1-1, with 8 bases aligning to TRBD1. The V and J ends lost 0 bases and 0 bases, in that order; junction bases with no gene match: 1. Germline assignment: CDR1 SGDLS and CDR2 YYNGEE. The CDR3 is made up of 15 amino acids. CDR3 DNA sequence: TGTGCCAGCAGCGTAGGGACAGGGCTGAACACTGAAGCTTTCTTT. This gives the protein CASSVGTGLNTEAFF.

The rearrangement joins TRBV4-1 to TRBJ2-1, with 9 nucleotides matching TRBD2. The CDR3 length is 15 residues. CDR1 and CDR2 from the germline V gene are MGHRA and YSYEKL. The J segment lost 4 bases and the V segment lost 3 bases, leaving 4 bases of the junction unmatched. In nucleotides, the CDR3 is TGCGCCAGCAGCCAGGAGCTAGCGGGATACAATGAGCAGTTCTTC. Its protein product is CASSQELAGYNEQFF.

The chain employs TRBV7-9 and TRBJ1-2, with 8 bases identical to TRBD1. The length of the CDR3 is 14 residues. The germline CDR1 and CDR2 sequences are SEHNR and FQNEAQ (reference sequence). V shed 3 bases and J 6 bases; nucleotides not matched to a gene: 6. CDR3 loop: CASSLGRGHDGYTF. CDR3 DNA: TGTGCCAGCAGCTTGGGCAGGGGGCACGATGGCTACACCTTC.

The chain is built from TRBV18 and TRBJ2-5, with 8 nucleotides matching TRBD2. CDR1 is KGHSH, CDR2 LQKENI, per germline. The CDR3 runs to 14 residues. J lost 2 bases, V lost 3 bases, and 2 bases had no gene match. CDR3 in DNA: TGTGCCAGCTCACCCGGGACTAGGCAAGAGACCCAGTACTTC. Its protein product is CASSPGTRQETQYF.

The chain joins TRBV10-3 to TRBJ2-7; 15 bases are a match to TRBD2. This CDR3 is built from 16 residues. Germline CDR1 and CDR2: ENHRY and SYGVKD. V lost 3 bases and J lost 4; bases outside the gene matches: 4. The CDR3 loop reads CAISEWGLAGGYEQYF. CDR3 coding DNA: TGTGCCATCAGTGAATGGGGACTAGCGGGAGGATACGAGCAGTACTTC.

The genes are TRBV23-1 and TRBJ2-7; a possible D gene is TRBD2 (6 bases). TRBV23-1 is identified as an open reading frame with a role that is uncertain. V lost 6 bases, J lost 6 bases, and 21 bases lay in between. CDR3 size: 15 residues. The CDR3: CASSQRTDNGSEQYF. DNA for the CDR3: TGCGCCAGCAGCCAAAGGACGGACAACGGGAGCGAGCAGTACTTC.

The V gene is TRBV5-1, the J gene TRBJ1-6, with D tentatively TRBD1 (5 bases). CDR1 and CDR2 from the germline V gene are SGHRS and YFSETQ. The CDR3 has 15 residues. The V end was cut by 4 bases, the J end by 5 bases, with 13 bases between. Here the CDR3 reads CASSRTTGNNSPLHF. In DNA, the CDR3 is TGCGCCAGCAGCCGTACTACAGGAAATAATTCACCCCTCCACTTT.

This clone has only one observation. CDR3 in DNA: TGCGCCAGCAGCTTGGTTTCTGGCGGGAGGGCCGCAGATACGCAGTATTTT. The encoded protein is CASSLVSGGRAADTQYF. This chain uses TRBV5-1 with TRBJ2-3; 9 bases are a match to TRBD2. Unmatched junction bases numbered 9, after V lost 0 bases and J lost 4 bases. Germline V gene lookup returns CDR1 SGHRS and CDR2 YFSETQ. The CDR3 covers 17 residues.

The chain recombines TRBV30 with TRBJ2-3; 7 bases match TRBD1. The junction had 5 bases not matched to a gene; V was cut back by 3 bases and J by 2 bases. CDR3 size: 14 residues. The germline CDR1 and CDR2 sequences are GTSNPN and SVGIG (reference sequence). The CDR3 spells CAWSAGGNTDTQYF. For the CDR3, the DNA is TGTGCCTGGAGCGCAGGGGGTAACACAGATACGCAGTATTTT.

This rearrangement joins TRBV9 to TRBJ1-4; the D is unclear. V was cut by 0 bases and J by 4 bases, with 13 bases left in between. Germline lookup yields CDR1 SGDLS and CDR2 YYNGEE. This CDR3 is built from 16 residues. The DNA of the CDR3 is TGTGCCAGCAGCGTAGGCGCGGGGTTAGGTAATGAAAAACTGTTTTTT. Residues: CASSVGAGLGNEKLFF.

This rearrangement joins TRBV4-1 to TRBJ2-7, with 9 nucleotides matching TRBD2. Germline V gene lookup returns CDR1 MGHRA and CDR2 YSYEKL. The CDR3 is made up of 15 amino acids. V trimming: 1 base; J trimming: 3 bases; junction bases outside the gene matches: 4. CDR3 sequence reads: CASSQVPSGVYEQYF. The CDR3 DNA reads as TGCGCCAGCAGCCAAGTCCCTAGCGGGGTCTACGAGCAGTACTTC.

In its sample, this clone was seen once. V and J are TRBV28 and TRBJ2-7; D call uncertain. The CDR3 runs to 13 residues. V dropped 8 bases and J dropped 0 bases, with 11 bases sitting between them. CDR1 and CDR2 from the germline V gene are MDHEN and SYDVKM. CDR3 in amino acids: CASALALSYEQYF. In DNA, the CDR3 is TGTGCCAGCGCCCTCGCACTCTCCTACGAGCAGTACTTC. Using reference TRBV28 and TRBJ2-7 for the parts outside the CDR3, the full variable domain is DVKVTQSSRYLVKRTGEKVFLECVQDMDHENMFWYRQDPGLGLRLIYFSYDVKMKEKGDIPEGYSVSREKKERFSLILESASTNQTSMYLCASALALSYEQYFGPGTRLTVT.

The chain recombines TRBV9 with TRBJ2-1, with TRBD2 identical over 7 bases. The CDR3 totals 16 residues. V was clipped by 0 bases and J by 7 bases; unmatched bases: 10. In germline, CDR1 is SGDLS, CDR2 YYNGEE. The CDR3, as DNA: TGTGCCAGCAGCGTAGAAGGCGGGAGTATGTGGAATGAGCAGTTCTTC. This sequence encodes CASSVEGGSMWNEQFF.

J is TRBJ2-7 and V is TRBV6-5; 8 nucleotides agree with TRBD1. V was pared by 4 bases and J by 5 bases, with 13 bases of the junction left unmatched. Germline assignment: CDR1 MNHEY and CDR2 SVGAGI. This CDR3 contains 16 residues. The CDR3, as DNA: TGTGCCAGCAGTTCCACCCCCGGGACAGGTTTCCACGAGCAGTACTTC. It yields the protein CASSSTPGTGFHEQYF.

The gene calls are TRBV15 and TRBJ2-2; 8 bases match TRBD2. The V and J ends lost 0 bases and 0 bases, in that order; junction bases with no gene match: 6. The CDR3 runs to 18 residues. The germline V gene has CDR1 LNHNV and CDR2 YYDKDF (reference sequence). The chain's CDR3 is CATSRDLKTSANTGELFF. In DNA, the CDR3 is TGTGCCACCAGCAGAGATTTGAAGACTAGCGCGAACACCGGGGAGCTGTTTTTT. The full variable domain, rest sourced from reference TRBV15 and TRBJ2-2, is DAMVIQNPRYQVTQFGKPVTLSCSQTLNHNVMYWYQQKSSQAPKLLFHYYDKDFNNEADTPDNFQSRRPNTSFCFLDIRSPGLGDTAMYLCATSRDLKTSANTGELFFGEGSRLTVL.

The rearrangement uses TRBV27 and TRBJ2-1, with D tentatively TRBD2 (7 bases). V was pared by 5 bases and J by 8 bases, with 16 bases between. The CDR3 loop spans 14 amino acids. Germline V gene data show CDR1 as MNHEY and CDR2 as SMNVEV (reference sequence). CDR3 region: CASSIRLAGDEQFF. CDR3 in DNA: TGTGCCAGCAGTATCCGACTAGCAGGGGATGAGCAGTTCTTC.

Written as DNA, the CDR3 is TGTGCCAGCTCACCACCTTCGGTTAGCGACGAGCAGTACTTC. Encoded protein: CASSPPSVSDEQYF. V gene TRBV18 combines with J gene TRBJ2-7; a weak D match, TRBD2 (5 bases). The CDR3 totals 14 residues. V was trimmed by 0 bases and J by 5 bases, leaving 11 bases between them. Germline V gene data show CDR1 as KGHSH and CDR2 as LQKENI.

V and J are TRBV6-5 and TRBJ1-5; perhaps TRBD1 as D (5 bases). CDR1 and CDR2 (germline): MNHEY, SVGAGI. Trimming removed 5 bases at V and 6 bases at J, with 11 bases between. The CDR3 contains 13 residues. This chain's CDR3 is CASSVGVGQPQHF. In DNA form, the CDR3 reads TGTGCCAGCAGTGTAGGGGTGGGTCAGCCCCAGCATTTT.